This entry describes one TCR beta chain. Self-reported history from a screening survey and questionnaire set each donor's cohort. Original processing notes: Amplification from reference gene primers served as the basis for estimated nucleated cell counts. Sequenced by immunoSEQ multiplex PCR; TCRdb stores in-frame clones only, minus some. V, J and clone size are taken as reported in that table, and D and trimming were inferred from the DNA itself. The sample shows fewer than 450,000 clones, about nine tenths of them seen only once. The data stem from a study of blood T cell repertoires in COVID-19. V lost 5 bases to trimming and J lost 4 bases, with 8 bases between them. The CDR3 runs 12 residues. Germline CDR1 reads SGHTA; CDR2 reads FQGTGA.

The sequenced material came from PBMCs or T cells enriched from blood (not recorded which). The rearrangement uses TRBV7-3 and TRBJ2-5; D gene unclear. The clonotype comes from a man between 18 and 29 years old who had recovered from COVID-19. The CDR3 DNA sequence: TGTGCCAGCAGCCCCTACGGAGAGACCCAGTACTTC. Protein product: CASSPYGETQYF.